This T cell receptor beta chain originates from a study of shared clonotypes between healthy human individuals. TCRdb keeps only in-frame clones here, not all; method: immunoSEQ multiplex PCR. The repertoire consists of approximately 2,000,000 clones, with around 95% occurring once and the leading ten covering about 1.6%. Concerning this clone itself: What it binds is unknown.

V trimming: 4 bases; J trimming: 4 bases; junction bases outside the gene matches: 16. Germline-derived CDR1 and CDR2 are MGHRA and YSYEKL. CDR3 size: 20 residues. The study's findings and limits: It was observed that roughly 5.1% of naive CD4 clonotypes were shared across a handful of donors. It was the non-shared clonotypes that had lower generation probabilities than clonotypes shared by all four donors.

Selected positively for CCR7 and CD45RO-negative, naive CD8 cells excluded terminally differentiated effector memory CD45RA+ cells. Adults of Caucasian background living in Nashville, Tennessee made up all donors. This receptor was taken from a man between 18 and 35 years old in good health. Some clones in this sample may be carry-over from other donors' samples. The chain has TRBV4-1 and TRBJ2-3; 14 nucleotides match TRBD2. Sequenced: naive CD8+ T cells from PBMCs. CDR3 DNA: TGCGCCAGCAGCCCAACCCCGATTTGGACTAGCGGGAGGCGGGCAGATACGCAGTATTTT. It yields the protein CASSPTPIWTSGRRADTQYF.